The source of this T cell receptor beta chain is a study of blood T cell repertoires in COVID-19. Across the whole study: Both acute and convalescent COVID-19 samples were obtained from the United States, Italy and Spain. T cells, B-cell-depleted T cells, or PBMCs supplied cDNA or gDNA.

This CDR3 has 16 amino acids. The trim removed 3 bases at V and 1 base at J, leaving 6 bases unmatched. Looked up from germline, CDR1 is SGHRS and CDR2 is YFSETQ. In the authors' methods: Reference gene primer amplification gave estimated nucleated cell counts. The assay was immunoSEQ multiplex PCR, and TCRdb's table has in-frame clones only and misses some. That table furnishes V, J and clone size, whereas the DNA furnished D and trimming. The table includes 100,000 to 150,000 clones, about 79% detected once. This receptor was obtained from a woman in her forties or fifties with acute or convalescent COVID-19. Sequences were obtained from peripheral blood. The V and J genes are TRBV5-1 and TRBJ2-2, with 7 bases that match TRBD1. CDR3 residues: CASSSLGQMNTGELFF. The CDR3 DNA follows: TGCGCCAGCAGCTCCCTGGGACAGATGAACACCGGGGAGCTGTTTTTT.